A selection of T cell receptor beta chains follows, all from one sample in a study of radiotherapy plus CTLA-4 blockade in lung cancer. Profiled with immunoSEQ multiplex PCR; TCRdb holds only in-frame clones, not every one. The data show roughly 75,000 clones, under 80% seen once. The source was peripheral blood, collected from a patient treated with radiotherapy plus ipilimumab. These receptors came from a human donor with non-small cell lung cancer whose response to radiotherapy plus ipilimumab could not be evaluated. Some clones in this sample may be carry-over from other donors' samples. Both conserved end residues are part of each CDR3. The order of the fields is CDR3 protein, D gene, J gene, V gene. The D gene is left open where the match is weak.

CSAPRTDTQYF	-	TRBJ2-3	TRBV20-1
CAISEPEYRATADNSPLHF	-	TRBJ1-6	TRBV10-3
CASSQDGTGDQPQHF	TRBD1	TRBJ1-5	TRBV4-1
CASSLDSPYEQYF	-	TRBJ2-7	TRBV5-6
CASSLVAVGNTGELFF	-	TRBJ2-2	TRBV27
CASSRLAITDTQYF	-	TRBJ2-3	TRBV7-3
CASSPDSPRTEAFF	-	TRBJ1-1	TRBV5-4
CASGLDGGAGNEQFF	TRBD2	TRBJ2-1	TRBV12-5
CASSFQLPFQGIDYEQYF	-	TRBJ2-7	TRBV27
CSVEERGTGLYEQYF	TRBD1	TRBJ2-7	TRBV29-1
CASSPGVGSNQPQHF	-	TRBJ1-5	TRBV7-9
CASTYREGYGYTF	-	TRBJ1-2	TRBV19
CASSSVGQYEQYF	TRBD1	-	TRBV27
CAWRGRGRQAKNTEAFF	-	TRBJ1-1	TRBV30
CASSPARDRVYF	TRBD1	TRBJ2-3	TRBV9
CASSQTTGSGNTIYF	-	TRBJ1-3	TRBV19
CASSPEDNLNTEAFF	-	TRBJ1-1	TRBV28